This T cell receptor beta chain was sequenced during a study of CD8 T cells in Susac syndrome. Reverse transcription of roughly 0.5 to 1 ug RNA was performed with random hexamers. TCRdb redid the calling of the immunoSEQ multiplex PCR reads with MiXCR, one entry per CDR3 protein. This sample carries more than 40,000 distinct CDR3 sequences, 80% to 95% of them seen once, and the ten largest clones take approximately 0.54%. Per the germline V gene, CDR1 is SGHTA and CDR2 is FQGNSA. This CDR3 has 14 amino acids. Trimming removed 5 bases from V and 9 bases from J, with 17 bases in between. This sequence originates from a human donor in good health. This rearrangement joins TRBV7-2 to TRBJ1-5, with a possible D match to TRBD1 (5 bases). The sample consisted of CD8+ T cells from PBMCs. CDR3: CASSGGDIKRPQHF. Written as DNA, the CDR3 is TGTGCCAGCAGCGGGGGAGATATCAAACGGCCCCAGCATTTT.